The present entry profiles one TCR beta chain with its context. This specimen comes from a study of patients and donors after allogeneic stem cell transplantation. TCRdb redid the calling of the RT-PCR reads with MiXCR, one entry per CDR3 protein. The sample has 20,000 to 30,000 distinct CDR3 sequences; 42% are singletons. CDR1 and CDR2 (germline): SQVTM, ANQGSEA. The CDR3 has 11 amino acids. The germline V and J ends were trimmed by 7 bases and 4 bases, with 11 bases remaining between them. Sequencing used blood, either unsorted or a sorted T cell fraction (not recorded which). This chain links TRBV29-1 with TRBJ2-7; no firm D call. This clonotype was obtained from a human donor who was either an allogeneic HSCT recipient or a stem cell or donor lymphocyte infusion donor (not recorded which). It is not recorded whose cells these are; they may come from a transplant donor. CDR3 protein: CSANLGYEQYF. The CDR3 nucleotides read TGCAGCGCGAACCTAGGGTACGAGCAGTACTTC.